This T cell receptor (beta chain) was found in a study of cytomegalovirus exposure and HLA in healthy donors. Findings of the study overall: A later analysis linked a missense variant in DCLRE1C to the trimming of TCR beta V and J genes. In a later analysis, parvovirus B19, influenza, CMV and Epstein-Barr virus appeared linked to several top co-occurrence clusters. Indistinguishable V segments such as TRBV6-2 and TRBV6-3 were excluded. A cluster of highly shared sequence variants was likely a sequencing artifact.

The PCR ran on 60 Vbeta and 13 Jbeta primers. Profiling relied on immunoSEQ multiplex PCR, and the TCRdb table lists in-frame clones only, not all of them. Among 200,000 to 250,000 clones listed, 75% to 85% were seen once. The CDR3 contains 13 residues. Germline V lookup: CDR1 LNHDA, CDR2 SQIVND (reference sequence). V lost 7 bases and J 5 bases, leaving 12 bases between the germline ends. Points on this clone: The antigen is not known.

The chain links TRBV19 to TRBJ1-5; weak D call: TRBD1 (6 bases). Sequencing input: PBMCs. The receptor comes from a woman aged 40 to 50 in good health and CMV-seronegative. CDR3 bases: TGTGCCAGTATGCGGGGGCGCGATCAGCCCCAGCATTTT. It specifies CASMRGRDQPQHF.